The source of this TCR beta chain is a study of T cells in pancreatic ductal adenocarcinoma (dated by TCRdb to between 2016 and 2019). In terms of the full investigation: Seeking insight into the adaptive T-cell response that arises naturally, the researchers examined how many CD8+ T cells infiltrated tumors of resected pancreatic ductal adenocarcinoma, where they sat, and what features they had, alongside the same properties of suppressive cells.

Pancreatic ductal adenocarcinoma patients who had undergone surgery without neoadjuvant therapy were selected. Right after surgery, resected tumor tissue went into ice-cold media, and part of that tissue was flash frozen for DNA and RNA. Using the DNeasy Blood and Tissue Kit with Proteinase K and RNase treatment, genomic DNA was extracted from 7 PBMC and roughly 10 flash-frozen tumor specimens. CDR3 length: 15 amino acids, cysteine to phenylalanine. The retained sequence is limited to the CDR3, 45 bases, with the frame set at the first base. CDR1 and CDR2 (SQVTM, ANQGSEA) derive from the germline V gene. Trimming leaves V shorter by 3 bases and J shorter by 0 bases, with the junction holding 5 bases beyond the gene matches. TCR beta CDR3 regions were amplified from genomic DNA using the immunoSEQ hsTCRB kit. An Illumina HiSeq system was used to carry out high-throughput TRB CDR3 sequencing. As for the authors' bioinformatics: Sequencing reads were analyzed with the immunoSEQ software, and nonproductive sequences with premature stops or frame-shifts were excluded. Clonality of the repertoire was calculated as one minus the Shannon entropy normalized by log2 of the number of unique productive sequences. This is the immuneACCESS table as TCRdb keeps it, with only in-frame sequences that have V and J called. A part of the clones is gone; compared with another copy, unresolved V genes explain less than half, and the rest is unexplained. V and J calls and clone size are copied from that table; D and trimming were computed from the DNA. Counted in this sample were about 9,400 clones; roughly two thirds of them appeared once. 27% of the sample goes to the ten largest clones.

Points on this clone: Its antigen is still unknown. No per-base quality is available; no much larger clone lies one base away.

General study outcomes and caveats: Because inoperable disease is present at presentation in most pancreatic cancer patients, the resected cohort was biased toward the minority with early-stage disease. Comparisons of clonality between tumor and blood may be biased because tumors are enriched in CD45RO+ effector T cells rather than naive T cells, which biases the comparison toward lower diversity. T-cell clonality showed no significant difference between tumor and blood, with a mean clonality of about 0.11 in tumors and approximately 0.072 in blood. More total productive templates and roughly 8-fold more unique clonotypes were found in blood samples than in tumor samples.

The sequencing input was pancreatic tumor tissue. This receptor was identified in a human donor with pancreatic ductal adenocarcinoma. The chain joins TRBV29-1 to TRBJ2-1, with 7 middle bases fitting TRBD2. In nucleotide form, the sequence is TGCAGCGTTGAGGGGACTACCGACTCCTACAATGAGCAGTTCTTC. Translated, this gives CSVEGTTDSYNEQFF.